This TCR beta chain was documented in a study of T cell responses to AZD1222 COVID-19 vaccine. Method: immunoSEQ multiplex PCR; TCRdb's copy keeps in-frame clones and lacks some. Counted here are 100,000 to 150,000 clones, 88% occurring once; the ten biggest clones make up 4% to 5.5%. The clonotype originates from an adult in good health. The material was peripheral blood, obtained on day 0 of AZD1222 vaccination.

CDR3 amino acids: CASSIDRPYYGYTF. Written as DNA, the CDR3 is TGTGCCAGTAGTATTGACAGGCCGTACTATGGCTACACCTTC. This rearrangement joins TRBV19 to TRBJ1-2, with D possibly matching TRBD1 (6 bases). The germline V gene has CDR1 LNHDA and CDR2 SQIVND (reference sequence). The CDR3 is 14 residues long. V lost 3 bases, J lost 3 bases, and 11 bases lay in between.